The following is a T cell receptor (beta chain) sequence with its context. Its antigen is as yet unknown. As processed by the authors: Junction-only immunoSEQ sequences carried no quality scores, so filtering differed. The data were produced by immunoSEQ multiplex PCR, yet TCRdb's version contains in-frame clones alone and is incomplete. For V, J and clone size, that table is used; D and trimming come from the DNA. In the table there are millions of clones, 85% to 95% of which are singletons. The sample comes from a study of shared clonotypes between healthy human individuals. The naive CD8 subset, CD45RO-negative cells positively selected for CCR7, excluded terminally differentiated effector memory CD45RA+ cells. Study findings and constraints: Researchers sampled only blood; tissue repertoires likely differ. The study found roughly 5% of naive CD4 clonotypes shared across a few donors.

This clonotype was obtained from a man aged 18 to 35 in good health. The specimen sequenced was naive CD8+ T cells sorted from blood.

CDR3 coding DNA: TGTGCCAGCAGCCAAGAGGTGGGGGGGCAGAGCAATCAGCCCCAGCATTTT. Amino acids: CASSQEVGGQSNQPQHF. The V gene is TRBV4-2, the J gene TRBJ1-5; a possible D gene is TRBD1 (6 bases). V lost 0 bases, J lost 1 base, and 13 bases lay in between. Germline assignment: CDR1 LGHNA and CDR2 YNFKEQ. This CDR3 comprises 17 residues.